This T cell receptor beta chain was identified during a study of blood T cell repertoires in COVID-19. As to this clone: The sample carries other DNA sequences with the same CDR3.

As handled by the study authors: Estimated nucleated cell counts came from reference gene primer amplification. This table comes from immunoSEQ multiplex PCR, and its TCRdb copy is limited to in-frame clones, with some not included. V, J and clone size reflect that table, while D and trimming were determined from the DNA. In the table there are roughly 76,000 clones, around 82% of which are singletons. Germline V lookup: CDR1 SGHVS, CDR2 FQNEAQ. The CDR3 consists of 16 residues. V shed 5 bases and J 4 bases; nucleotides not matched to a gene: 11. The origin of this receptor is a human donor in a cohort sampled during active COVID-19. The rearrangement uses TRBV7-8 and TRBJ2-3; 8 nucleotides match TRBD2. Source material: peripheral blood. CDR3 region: CASSGVRGGEADTQYF. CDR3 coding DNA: TGTGCCAGCAGCGGGGTTCGGGGGGGAGAGGCAGATACGCAGTATTTT.